Each of the 30 T cell receptor beta chains below was sequenced from the same sample in a study of blood T cell repertoires in COVID-19. Some clones are missing from TCRdb's copy, which holds only in-frame ones; the method was immunoSEQ multiplex PCR. The sample has roughly 220,000 clones; roughly 84% are singletons. Sequencing was performed on peripheral blood. These receptors all come from an older woman with acute or convalescent COVID-19.

V gene TRBV6-5 combines with J gene TRBJ1-1; D gene ambiguous. V lost 4 bases and J lost 1, with 7 bases in between. Germline CDR1 is MNHEY and CDR2 is SVGAGI. CDR3 size: 13 residues. The CDR3 DNA follows: TGTGCCAGCAGTTGGCAACAGAACACTGAAGCTTTCTTT. It translates to CASSWQQNTEAFF.

The chain combines TRBV5-5 with TRBJ2-5; TRBD1 might be the D (6 bases). V dropped 3 bases and J dropped 4 bases, with 10 bases sitting between them. Germline CDR1 and CDR2: SGHKS and YYEKEE (reference sequence). CDR3 length: 13 residues. The CDR3 reads CASSSRQVETQYF. As DNA, the CDR3 is TGTGCCAGCAGCTCTCGACAGGTAGAGACCCAGTACTTC.

In this sample, this clone turned up a few times. The chain links TRBV9 to TRBJ1-1; TRBD1 matches at 7 bases. The CDR3 is made up of 15 amino acids. CDR1 SGDLS and CDR2 YYNGEE come from the germline V gene. The J segment lost 0 bases and the V segment lost 4 bases, leaving 6 bases of the junction unmatched. The CDR3 region is CASSRGQLMNTEAFF. The CDR3 coding sequence is TGTGCCAGCAGCCGGGGACAGCTCATGAACACTGAAGCTTTCTTT.

The V gene is TRBV7-9, the J gene TRBJ1-3; possibly TRBD1 for D (5 bases). CDR3 length: 14 residues. Between the trimmed V and J ends, which lost 5 bases and 2 bases, there was a span of 10 bases. The germline CDR1 and CDR2 sequences are SEHNR and FQNEAQ (reference sequence). CDR3 coding DNA: TGTGCCAGCAGCGGAGGGGTGGCTGGAAACACCATATATTTT. Translating gives CASSGGVAGNTIYF.

The sample holds one count of this clone. The rearrangement links TRBV6-5 to TRBJ2-7; 8 nucleotides match TRBD2. CDR1 and CDR2 from the germline V gene are MNHEY and SVGAGI. The CDR3 runs to 15 residues. The V and J ends lost 6 bases and 3 bases, in that order; junction bases with no gene match: 10. The CDR3 DNA is TGTGCCAGCAGCCTCAGTCGGGGGGGCGGCTACGAGCAGTACTTC. Amino acid sequence: CASSLSRGGGYEQYF.

The rearrangement uses TRBV19 and TRBJ1-5; 7 bases are a match to TRBD1. The CDR3 runs to 14 residues. From germline, CDR1 is LNHDA and CDR2 SQIVND (reference sequence). J was trimmed by 5 bases and V by 5 bases; bases with no gene match: 6. CDR3 amino acids: CASSQGQDYQPQHF. In DNA, the CDR3 is TGTGCCAGTAGTCAAGGACAGGATTATCAGCCCCAGCATTTT.

The chain links TRBV28 to TRBJ1-5; D remains unclear. CDR1 is MDHEN and CDR2 is SYDVKM in the germline V gene. CDR3 size: 16 residues. V was cut by 6 bases and J by 5 bases, with 20 bases left in between. This CDR3 is CASSPSSAREDQPQHF. Written as DNA, the CDR3 is TGTGCCAGCAGCCCCTCATCAGCTAGGGAGGATCAGCCCCAGCATTTT.

This clone was seen only once. The chain couples TRBV19 to TRBJ1-1; no clear D. The CDR3 is made up of 14 amino acids. The ends were cut back, 4 bases at V and 1 base at J, with 10 bases in the middle. CDR1 and CDR2 from the germline V gene are LNHDA and SQIVND (reference sequence). This chain's CDR3 is CASSRAPPNTEAFF. CDR3 coding DNA: TGTGCCAGTAGTAGAGCACCTCCGAACACTGAAGCTTTCTTT.

This clone was picked up a small number of times. J is TRBJ1-1 and V is TRBV3-1 (or the pseudogene TRBV3-2); perhaps TRBD1 as D (6 bases). This CDR3 contains 15 residues. The V end lost 3 bases, the J end lost 7 bases, and 18 bases lay between the germline ends. The V gene's germline CDR1 is LGHDT and CDR2 YNNKEL (reference sequence). CDR3 sequence reads: CASSHTGLSSYEAFF. The CDR3 DNA sequence: TGTGCCAGCAGCCACACAGGGTTAAGTTCCTATGAAGCTTTCTTT.

The rearrangement joins TRBV6-1 to TRBJ1-4; 7 nucleotides align to TRBD1. CDR1 and CDR2 (germline): MNHNS, SASEGT. The CDR3 consists of 14 residues. V was clipped by 2 bases and J by 8 bases; unmatched bases: 5. CDR3 DNA sequence: TGTGCCAGCAGTGAAAGACAGGGACTGGAAAAACTGTTTTTT. Protein product: CASSERQGLEKLFF.

The chain links TRBV28 to TRBJ1-1; 8 bases align to TRBD1. The CDR3 sequence is 13 residues long. V dropped 5 bases and J dropped 10; count of bases not matched to a gene: 9. Germline lookup yields CDR1 MDHEN and CDR2 SYDVKM. The CDR3 loop reads CASSLPGGVGAFF. The CDR3 DNA follows: TGTGCCAGCAGTCTCCCAGGGGGCGTCGGAGCTTTCTTT.

The gene calls are TRBV6-5 and TRBJ1-6; 10 bases fit TRBD1. V dropped 7 bases and J dropped 9; count of bases not matched to a gene: 6. The CDR3 has 14 residues. Germline lookup yields CDR1 MNHEY and CDR2 SVGAGI. The CDR3: CASNLDRGTSPLHF. The CDR3 DNA follows: TGTGCCAGCAATTTGGACAGGGGGACTTCACCCCTCCACTTT.

The chain combines TRBV28 with TRBJ2-7, with 8 bases identical to TRBD1. The CDR3 extends over 14 amino acids. Germline V lookup: CDR1 MDHEN, CDR2 SYDVKM. V dropped 7 bases and J dropped 5; count of bases not matched to a gene: 10. As DNA, the CDR3 is TGTGCCAGCACGGACAGGGTAAACATGGACGAGCAGTACTTC. Residues: CASTDRVNMDEQYF.

The chain is built from TRBV5-1 and TRBJ2-1, with 10 bases aligning to TRBD2. The CDR3 contains 16 residues. Germline V gene data show CDR1 as SGHRS and CDR2 as YFSETQ. V lost 0 bases and J lost 7; bases outside the gene matches: 7. CDR3 coding DNA: TGCGCCAGCAGCTTGGAACCTAGCGGGGGTCTGAATGAGCAGTTCTTC. Its translation is CASSLEPSGGLNEQFF.

This clone appeared once. This chain joins TRBV6-5 and TRBJ2-1; perhaps TRBD2 as D (6 bases). CDR1 is MNHEY and CDR2 is SVGAGI in the germline V gene. The CDR3 covers 13 residues. The germline V and J ends were trimmed by 7 bases and 9 bases, with 16 bases remaining between them. This CDR3 is CASMPFSSGEQFF. CDR3 nucleotide sequence: TGTGCCAGCATGCCCTTCAGTAGCGGTGAGCAGTTCTTC.

This rearrangement joins TRBV18 to TRBJ1-2, with D possibly TRBD1 on 6 matching bases. This CDR3 is 17 amino acids long. Trimming took off 3 bases at V and 3 bases at J, with 20 bases between the two ends. Germline values: CDR1 KGHSH, CDR2 LQKENI. Here the CDR3 reads CASSPSRRQAVDYGYTF. As DNA, the CDR3 is TGTGCCAGCTCACCTAGTAGGAGACAGGCGGTTGACTATGGCTACACCTTC.

The rearrangement links TRBV5-8 to TRBJ1-2; D is undetermined. The CDR3 runs to 12 residues. Looked up from germline, CDR1 is SGHTS and CDR2 is YDEGEE. V was shortened by 7 bases and J by 2 bases, with 9 bases between the two germline ends. DNA for the CDR3: TGTGCCAGCTCGCGGGCCAACTATGGCTACACCTTC. Its protein product is CASSRANYGYTF.

V gene TRBV4-1 combines with J gene TRBJ1-4, with D possibly matching TRBD1 (6 bases). The germline V gene has CDR1 MGHRA and CDR2 YSYEKL. The CDR3 is 17 residues long. V was shortened by 0 bases and J by 8 bases, with 19 bases between the two germline ends. The CDR3 is CASSQDVGQGRGEKLFF. CDR3 nucleotides: TGCGCCAGCAGCCAAGATGTTGGCCAGGGGAGGGGGGAAAAACTGTTTTTT.

This chain connects TRBV30 to TRBJ1-6; TRBD1 aligns across 8 bases. Germline values: CDR1 GTSNPN, CDR2 SVGIG (reference sequence). J gave up 10 bases and V 3 bases, and 5 bases lay outside the gene matches. The CDR3 sequence is 13 residues long. The CDR3 sequence: CAWRIGQGSPLHF. CDR3 nucleotide sequence: TGTGCCTGGAGAATTGGACAGGGATCACCCCTCCACTTT.

This chain uses TRBV3-1 (or the pseudogene TRBV3-2) with TRBJ1-2; 7 bases fit TRBD1. This CDR3 is 17 amino acids long. V shed 6 bases and J 2 bases; nucleotides not matched to a gene: 15. Per germline, CDR1 LGHDT and CDR2 YNNKEL (reference sequence). This chain's CDR3 is CASRIRDSALRNYGYTF. CDR3 nucleotide sequence: TGTGCCAGCAGAATCCGGGACAGTGCCCTAAGGAACTATGGCTACACCTTC.

This chain joins TRBV5-1 and TRBJ1-3; D is possibly TRBD1 (5 bases). Germline V gene data show CDR1 as SGHRS and CDR2 as YFSETQ. The CDR3 is 16 residues long. Trimming stripped 4 bases from V and 0 bases from J, with 14 bases between. Here the CDR3 reads CASSSGDSSSGNTIYF. For the CDR3, the DNA is TGCGCCAGCAGCAGCGGGGACTCCAGCTCTGGAAACACCATATATTTT.

CDR3 sequence (DNA): TGTGCCATCAACCAGCGGGGGGGGGACAATGAGCAGTTCTTC. It encodes CAINQRGGDNEQFF. V and J are TRBV10-3 and TRBJ2-1; 10 nucleotides line up with TRBD2. This CDR3 spans 14 amino acids. CDR1 and CDR2 from the germline V gene are ENHRY and SYGVKD. The J segment lost 5 bases and the V segment lost 7 bases, leaving 5 bases of the junction unmatched.

V usage is TRBV2 and J usage is TRBJ1-1, with D hard to call. With 7 bases removed from V and 1 base from J, the gap between germline ends came to 10 bases. The CDR3 sequence is 13 residues long. CDR1 SNHLY and CDR2 FYNNEI come from the germline V gene. The CDR3 sequence is CASNQQKNTEAFF. CDR3 DNA: TGTGCCAGCAACCAACAGAAGAACACTGAAGCTTTCTTT.

The V and J genes are TRBV5-8 and TRBJ1-6; possible D gene TRBD1, 5 bases. This CDR3 is built from 13 residues. V lost 3 bases and J 9 bases, leaving 10 bases between the germline ends. Looked up from germline, CDR1 is SGHTS and CDR2 is YDEGEE. CDR3 region: CASSYQGISPLHF. CDR3 sequence (DNA): TGTGCCAGCAGCTATCAGGGAATTTCACCCCTCCACTTT.

V is TRBV25-1 and J is TRBJ2-2, with D tentatively TRBD1 (5 bases). V lost 5 bases and J lost 1, with 8 bases in between. This CDR3 is built from 14 residues. CDR1 and CDR2 from the germline V gene are MGHDK and SYGVNS. The CDR3 DNA is TGTGCCAGCAGTAAAACAGGGAACACCGGGGAGCTGTTTTTT. Translating it yields CASSKTGNTGELFF.

V and J are TRBV6-4 and TRBJ2-1, with 12 bases aligning to TRBD2. CDR1 MRHNA and CDR2 SNTAGT come from the germline V gene. The CDR3 extends over 15 amino acids. V lost 4 bases to trimming and J lost 8 bases; unmatched junction nucleotides: 6. In DNA, the CDR3 is TGTGCCAGCAGTGCTAGCGGGGGGGCCGGCTATGAGCAGTTCTTC. Translating gives CASSASGGAGYEQFF.

This clone was seen more than once but under ten times. This chain connects TRBV4-1 to TRBJ2-3; tentatively, D is TRBD2 (7 bases). The V end lost 0 bases, the J end lost 4 bases, and 11 bases lay between the germline ends. This CDR3 has 15 residues. Germline V gives CDR1 MGHRA, CDR2 YSYEKL. CDR3 loop: CASSQDPGGSDTQYF. The DNA for the CDR3 is TGCGCCAGCAGCCAAGATCCGGGGGGCTCAGATACGCAGTATTTT.

This chain connects TRBV6-1 to TRBJ1-5; TRBD1 agrees at 8 bases. CDR3 size: 15 residues. Losses at the gene ends were 3 bases for V and 3 bases for J; bases not matched to a gene: 4. Germline V gene data show CDR1 as MNHNS and CDR2 as SASEGT. Here the CDR3 DNA reads TGTGCCAGCAGTGAGGGACAGGCTATCAATCAGCCCCAGCATTTT. It specifies CASSEGQAINQPQHF.

CDR3 sequence reads: CASSQGTSSETQYF. CDR3 bases: TGTGCCAGCAGCCAAGGGACTAGCTCGGAGACCCAGTACTTC. The gene calls are TRBV3-1 (or the pseudogene TRBV3-2) and TRBJ2-5; 8 bases agree with TRBD2. Germline V gene sequence: CDR1 LGHDT, CDR2 YNNKEL (reference sequence). The trim removed 1 base at V and 5 bases at J, leaving 3 bases unmatched. The CDR3 sequence is 14 residues long.

This chain links TRBV5-6 with TRBJ2-3, with D tentatively TRBD2 (5 bases). V dropped 1 base and J dropped 8 bases, with 8 bases sitting between them. Germline CDR1 reads SGHDT; CDR2 reads YYEEEE. This CDR3 comprises 12 residues. CDR3 DNA: TGTGCCAGCAGCTTGACTAGGAGTACGCAGTATTTT. This translates into CASSLTRSTQYF.